These T cell receptor beta chains were read from a single sample in a study of graft-versus-host responses after intestinal transplantation. The repertoire was sequenced with immunoSEQ multiplex PCR; TCRdb's copy has only in-frame clones and lacks some. Here the sample spans about 12,000 clones, about 30% being singletons. Here the sequenced sample was alloreactive CD8+ T cells from a mixed lymphocyte reaction culture, taken before intestinal transplant. The receptors stem from a human patient who received an intestinal transplant. Each CDR3 is given with its conserved first and last residue. The D gene is left open where the match is weak. Clone size is stated in some rows and not others, as once, few, many or a class when expanded.

D gene: -
J gene: TRBJ1-2
V gene: TRBV7-2
clone size: medium-sized
CDR3 DNA: TGTGCCAGCAGCTTAGGGGCTGGGAACTATGGCTACACCTTC
CDR3 protein: CASSLGAGNYGYTF

D gene: -
J gene: TRBJ2-5
V gene: TRBV7-2
clone size: few
CDR3 DNA: TGTGCCAGCAGCTTAATCGACAGCCAAGAGACCCAGTACTTC
CDR3 protein: CASSLIDSQETQYF

D gene: -
J gene: TRBJ2-7
V gene: TRBV19
clone size: -
CDR3 DNA: TGTGCCAGTAGTATGGCGGTGGCCTACGAGCAGTACTTC
CDR3 protein: CASSMAVAYEQYF

D gene: -
J gene: TRBJ2-7
V gene: TRBV2
clone size: -
CDR3 DNA: TGTGCCAGCGGGGTAGGGTCCTGGATCTCCTACGAGCAGTACTTC
CDR3 protein: CASGVGSWISYEQYF

D gene: -
J gene: TRBJ2-1
V gene: TRBV19
clone size: -
CDR3 DNA: TGTGCCAGTAGTTTTGCGGCATCCCCTTCGGGATATGAGCAGTTCTTC
CDR3 protein: CASSFAASPSGYEQFF

D gene: -
J gene: TRBJ2-6
V gene: TRBV5-1
clone size: -
CDR3 DNA: TGCGCCAGCAGCTTGGCGACACGCAACGTCCTGACTTTC
CDR3 protein: CASSLATRNVLTF

D gene: TRBD2
J gene: TRBJ2-7
V gene: TRBV7-2
clone size: -
CDR3 DNA: TGTGCCAGCAGCTTGTTCTCTACTAGCGGGAGCTACGAGCAGTACTTC
CDR3 protein: CASSLFSTSGSYEQYF

D gene: -
J gene: TRBJ2-6
V gene: TRBV5-1
clone size: medium-sized
CDR3 DNA: TGCGCCAGCAGCGCCAGTCCCGCTGGGGCCAACGTCCTGACTTTC
CDR3 protein: CASSASPAGANVLTF

D gene: TRBD2
J gene: TRBJ2-1
V gene: TRBV28
clone size: -
CDR3 DNA: TGTGCCAGCAGTGGCAGCGGGGTGTGGTACAATGAGCAGTTCTTC
CDR3 protein: CASSGSGVWYNEQFF

D gene: -
J gene: TRBJ2-1
V gene: TRBV9
clone size: few
CDR3 DNA: TGTGCCAGCAGCCCGGAAGCACTAGAGCTTTACAATGAGCAGTTCTTC
CDR3 protein: CASSPEALELYNEQFF

D gene: TRBD2
J gene: TRBJ2-1
V gene: TRBV9
clone size: once
CDR3 DNA: TGTGCCAGCAGCGCGGGACTAGCGGGCAACAATGAGCAGTTCTTC
CDR3 protein: CASSAGLAGNNEQFF

D gene: -
J gene: TRBJ1-2
V gene: TRBV27
clone size: few
CDR3 DNA: TGTGCCAGCAGCGAGTCCGGGACGGCCCCTCGGGGCTACACCTTC
CDR3 protein: CASSESGTAPRGYTF

D gene: -
J gene: TRBJ1-1
V gene: TRBV5-1
clone size: -
CDR3 DNA: TGCGCCAGCAGCTTGGTGGCGAACACTGAAGCTTTCTTT
CDR3 protein: CASSLVANTEAFF

D gene: TRBD2
J gene: TRBJ2-3
V gene: TRBV28
clone size: -
CDR3 DNA: TGTGCCAGCAGACATAAACTAGGACTAGTCACAGATACGCAGTATTTT
CDR3 protein: CASRHKLGLVTDTQYF

D gene: TRBD2
J gene: TRBJ2-1
V gene: TRBV4-1
clone size: -
CDR3 DNA: TGCGCCAGCAGCCCGACTAGCGGGTCCTACAATGAGCAGTTCTTC
CDR3 protein: CASSPTSGSYNEQFF

D gene: -
J gene: TRBJ2-7
V gene: TRBV28
clone size: few
CDR3 DNA: TGTGCCAGCAGTGGCATAGGGTACGTAGAGCAGTACTTC
CDR3 protein: CASSGIGYVEQYF

D gene: TRBD1
J gene: TRBJ2-7
V gene: TRBV25-1
clone size: -
CDR3 DNA: TGTGCCAGCAGTGAGAAACCGGGACAGAAACTTTTTGCCTACGAGCAGTACTTC
CDR3 protein: CASSEKPGQKLFAYEQYF

D gene: TRBD1
J gene: TRBJ1-5
V gene: TRBV11-2
clone size: few
CDR3 DNA: TGTGCCAGCAGCTTAACAGGGGGATCTAGCAATCAGCCCCAGCATTTT
CDR3 protein: CASSLTGGSSNQPQHF

D gene: -
J gene: TRBJ1-1
V gene: TRBV27
clone size: -
CDR3 DNA: TGTGCCAGCAGTCAAACAGGGAGAACTGAAGCTTTCTTT
CDR3 protein: CASSQTGRTEAFF

D gene: TRBD1
J gene: TRBJ2-3
V gene: TRBV13
clone size: -
CDR3 DNA: TGTGCCAGCAGCTCTAGGACAGGGTTGACAGATACGCAGTATTTT
CDR3 protein: CASSSRTGLTDTQYF

D gene: -
J gene: TRBJ1-1
V gene: TRBV11-3
clone size: few
CDR3 DNA: TGTGCCAGCAGCTTACTGGGGGCCGGCACTGAAGCTTTCTTT
CDR3 protein: CASSLLGAGTEAFF

D gene: -
J gene: TRBJ1-2
V gene: TRBV7-9
clone size: -
CDR3 DNA: TGTGCCAGCAGCAAGGGGTACATCTATGGCTACACCTTC
CDR3 protein: CASSKGYIYGYTF

D gene: TRBD2
J gene: TRBJ2-3
V gene: TRBV19
clone size: -
CDR3 DNA: TGTGCCAGTACCCGTTATGGCGGGAGTGCGGATACGCAGTATTTT
CDR3 protein: CASTRYGGSADTQYF

D gene: TRBD2
J gene: TRBJ2-1
V gene: TRBV19
clone size: -
CDR3 DNA: TGTGCCAGTAGTATAGCCGTACTAGCGGGAGATCATTTACAGTTCTTC
CDR3 protein: CASSIAVLAGDHLQFF

D gene: TRBD1
J gene: TRBJ1-2
V gene: TRBV4-2
clone size: -
CDR3 DNA: TGTGCCAGCAGCCGGACAGGGTGGGATGGCTACACCTTC
CDR3 protein: CASSRTGWDGYTF

D gene: -
J gene: TRBJ2-1
V gene: TRBV19
clone size: -
CDR3 DNA: TGTGCCAGCGCGGTAGTGGGTTGGAATGAGCAGTTCTTC
CDR3 protein: CASAVVGWNEQFF

D gene: -
J gene: TRBJ1-6
V gene: TRBV4-1
clone size: once
CDR3 DNA: TGCGCCAGCAGCCAAATTCGGACACGGATTTTTCGGTCACCCCTCCACTTT
CDR3 protein: CASSQIRTRIFRSPLHF

D gene: -
J gene: TRBJ2-7
V gene: TRBV27
clone size: medium-sized
CDR3 DNA: TGTGCCAGCAGTTTAGGACTCCAATACGAGCAGTACTTC
CDR3 protein: CASSLGLQYEQYF

D gene: TRBD1
J gene: TRBJ2-7
V gene: TRBV11-3
clone size: few
CDR3 DNA: TGTGCCAGCAGCTCTTGGGACAGGGGCGACGAGCAGTACTTC
CDR3 protein: CASSSWDRGDEQYF

D gene: TRBD2
J gene: TRBJ2-7
V gene: TRBV9
clone size: large
CDR3 DNA: TGTGCCAGCAGCGTAGATGGCGGGAGGAGCTCCTACGAGCAGTACTTC
CDR3 protein: CASSVDGGRSSYEQYF

D gene: TRBD2
J gene: TRBJ2-3
V gene: TRBV7-7
clone size: -
CDR3 DNA: TGTGCCGCGGGGGGGGCTTCCAGCACAGATACGCAGTATTTT
CDR3 protein: CAAGGASSTDTQYF

D gene: -
J gene: TRBJ2-1
V gene: TRBV4-1
clone size: few
CDR3 DNA: TGCGCCAGCAGCCAAGACAGGGGCCCCTACAATGAGCAGTTCTTC
CDR3 protein: CASSQDRGPYNEQFF

D gene: -
J gene: TRBJ2-7
V gene: TRBV4-1
clone size: -
CDR3 DNA: TGCGCCAGCAGCGACTCGTACGAGCAGTACTTC
CDR3 protein: CASSDSYEQYF

D gene: -
J gene: TRBJ2-7
V gene: TRBV9
clone size: -
CDR3 DNA: TGTGCCAGCAGCGTAGCTCCCGACACCTACGAGCAGTACTTC
CDR3 protein: CASSVAPDTYEQYF

D gene: TRBD2
J gene: TRBJ2-5
V gene: TRBV6-5
clone size: few
CDR3 DNA: TGTGCCAGCAGTTACTCTATAAGCGGGAAACCGTACTTC
CDR3 protein: CASSYSISGKPYF

D gene: -
J gene: TRBJ2-3
V gene: TRBV28
clone size: -
CDR3 DNA: TGTGCCAGCAGTCAAAGCGTACCTAGCACAGATACGCAGTATTTT
CDR3 protein: CASSQSVPSTDTQYF

D gene: TRBD2
J gene: TRBJ2-1
V gene: TRBV27
clone size: -
CDR3 DNA: TGTGCCAGCAGTTTAGGCGGACTAGCGGGTTTTCATGAGCAGTTCTTC
CDR3 protein: CASSLGGLAGFHEQFF

D gene: -
J gene: TRBJ2-1
V gene: TRBV6-1
clone size: -
CDR3 DNA: TGTGCCAGCAGTGAAGTAGTTCCAAATGAGCAGTTCTTC
CDR3 protein: CASSEVVPNEQFF

D gene: -
J gene: TRBJ2-2
V gene: TRBV6-5
clone size: -
CDR3 DNA: TGTGCCAGCAGTTACTTCAAAACCGGCGGGGAGCTGTTTTTT
CDR3 protein: CASSYFKTGGELFF

D gene: -
J gene: TRBJ1-5
V gene: TRBV27
clone size: once
CDR3 DNA: TGTGCCAGCAGTTACTACTGGGGTAATCAGCCCCAGCATTTT
CDR3 protein: CASSYYWGNQPQHF

D gene: -
J gene: TRBJ2-7
V gene: TRBV6-6
clone size: -
CDR3 DNA: TGTGCCAGCAGTTACTCCGACAGAGATATCTACGAGCAGTACTTC
CDR3 protein: CASSYSDRDIYEQYF

D gene: -
J gene: TRBJ2-7
V gene: TRBV5-3
clone size: -
CDR3 DNA: TGTGCCAGAAGCTTGTTTAAGAACAGTGAGTCCTACGAGCAGTACTTC
CDR3 protein: CARSLFKNSESYEQYF

D gene: TRBD1
J gene: TRBJ2-2
V gene: TRBV18
clone size: -
CDR3 DNA: TGTGCCAGCTCACCTCTCGGGACAGATCTCTCCACCGGGGAGCTGTTTTTT
CDR3 protein: CASSPLGTDLSTGELFF

D gene: -
J gene: TRBJ2-3
V gene: TRBV20-1
clone size: few
CDR3 DNA: TGCAGTGCTAGCCTCACAGATACGCAGTATTTT
CDR3 protein: CSASLTDTQYF

D gene: -
J gene: TRBJ2-2
V gene: TRBV29-1
clone size: -
CDR3 DNA: TGCAGCGTTGAAGATGGGGCCACCGGGGAGCTGTTTTTT
CDR3 protein: CSVEDGATGELFF

D gene: -
J gene: TRBJ1-1
V gene: TRBV27
clone size: few
CDR3 DNA: TGTGCCAGCAGTTCGGGGCAGCTCTCCACTGAAGCTTTCTTT
CDR3 protein: CASSSGQLSTEAFF

D gene: TRBD2
J gene: TRBJ2-5
V gene: TRBV28
clone size: few
CDR3 DNA: TGTGCCAGCAGCTCCATGAAAACTAGCGGGAAAGAGACCCAGTACTTC
CDR3 protein: CASSSMKTSGKETQYF

D gene: TRBD2
J gene: TRBJ2-5
V gene: TRBV7-2
clone size: -
CDR3 DNA: TGTGCCAGCAGCTTAATGGGACTAGCGGGGGAGACCCAGTACTTC
CDR3 protein: CASSLMGLAGETQYF